Shown below are 32 T cell receptor beta chains from a single sample sequenced in a study of T-cell reconstitution after alpha-beta-depleted transplantation in children. Researchers prepared the TCRbeta library using unique molecular identifiers, the study reports. TCRdb recomputed calls from the PCR reads with MiXCR, one row per CDR3 protein. The sample consists of approximately 200,000 distinct CDR3 sequences, 6.3% of them appearing once. This sample comprised PBMCs, obtained before TCRalphabeta/CD19-depleted stem cell transplant. Receptors originate from a girl under three years old with combined immunodeficiency, due to receive a stem cell transplant.

The sample holds many counts of this clonotype. The V gene is TRBV18, the J gene TRBJ1-5, with 9 bases that match TRBD1. This CDR3 is 14 amino acids long. With 1 base clipped from V and 5 bases from J, the junction kept 0 bases outside the gene matches. CDR1 KGHSH and CDR2 LQKENI come from the germline V gene. This CDR3 is CASSPRTGDQPQHF. The CDR3 coding sequence is TGTGCCAGCTCACCACGGACAGGGGATCAGCCCCAGCATTTT.

This clonotype was seen at least ten times. The V call is TRBV27, the J call TRBJ2-1; unclear D gene. The CDR3 is made up of 11 amino acids. Trimming took 6 bases from V and 9 from J, leaving 9 bases between them. Per the germline V gene, CDR1 is MNHEY and CDR2 is SMNVEV (reference sequence). The chain's CDR3 is CASSSGSEQFF. The CDR3 nucleotides read TGTGCCAGCAGCTCAGGAAGTGAGCAGTTCTTC.

This clonotype occurred many times. The gene calls are TRBV29-1 and TRBJ2-2; 7 bases fit TRBD2. CDR3 length equals 16 residues. J gave up 3 bases and V 6 bases, and 13 bases lay outside the gene matches. Germline V gene lookup returns CDR1 SQVTM and CDR2 ANQGSEA. For the CDR3, the DNA is TGCAGCGTGTTGGGGGGGGGACCGTCTTACACCGGGGAGCTGTTTTTT. This encodes CSVLGGGPSYTGELFF.

The chain couples TRBV23-1 to TRBJ1-5; 7 nucleotides line up with TRBD1. TRBV23-1 is marked as an open reading frame, function uncertain. The J segment lost 3 bases and the V segment lost 6 bases, leaving 8 bases of the junction unmatched. The CDR3 contains 15 residues. Here the CDR3 DNA reads TGCGCCAGCAGGGACGGGACAGAAGACAATCAGCCCCAGCATTTT. It yields the protein CASRDGTEDNQPQHF.

The gene calls are TRBV6-4 and TRBJ2-1; TRBD1 matches at 10 bases. V lost 8 bases to trimming and J lost 8 bases; unmatched junction nucleotides: 9. The germline V gene encodes CDR1 MRHNA and CDR2 SNTAGT. The CDR3 length is 14 residues. Here the CDR3 reads CASPSGTGDHEQFF. The CDR3 DNA is TGTGCCAGCCCCTCCGGGACAGGGGATCATGAGCAGTTCTTC.

This clonotype has a count of ten or more. This sequence joins TRBV4-1 and TRBJ2-3; D remains ambiguous. The V and J ends lost 1 base and 2 bases respectively, with 4 bases between them. Per germline, CDR1 MGHRA and CDR2 YSYEKL. CDR3 length: 13 residues. CDR3 in amino acids: CASSQVYTDTQYF. In nucleotides, the CDR3 is TGCGCCAGCAGCCAAGTCTACACAGATACGCAGTATTTT.

The chain couples TRBV6-6 to TRBJ2-1, with 8 nucleotides matching TRBD2. The CDR3 length is 11 residues. Per germline, CDR1 MNHNY and CDR2 SVGAGI (reference sequence). Unmatched junction bases numbered 11, after V lost 10 bases and J lost 15 bases. CDR3 loop: CATLGGEVRFF. CDR3 nucleotide sequence: TGTGCCACCCTCGGGGGGGAGGTTCGGTTCTTC.

There are many counts of this clonotype. V gene TRBV11-1 combines with J gene TRBJ2-5; 8 nucleotides agree with TRBD2. The CDR3 covers 18 residues. Germline V gives CDR1 SGHAT, CDR2 FQDESV (reference sequence). The V segment lost 1 base and the J segment 1 base; nucleotides outside the gene matches: 11. The CDR3 nucleotides read TGTGCCAGCAGCTTAGTAAGAACGGGGGGGCCTTTCCAAGAGACCCAGTACTTC. Protein: CASSLVRTGGPFQETQYF.

Ten or more counts support this clonotype. This chain links TRBV5-1 with TRBJ2-7; D uncertain. This CDR3 has 13 residues. CDR1 and CDR2 (germline): SGHRS, YFSETQ. Trimming took 2 bases from V and 2 from J, leaving 8 bases between them. CDR3 in DNA: TGCGCCAGCAGCTTAGGGAAGACCTACGAGCAGTACTTC. This gives the protein CASSLGKTYEQYF.

This clonotype has at least ten counts. V is TRBV4-3 and J is TRBJ1-2; D is ambiguous. The CDR3 has 15 residues. Between the trimmed V and J ends, which lost 0 bases and 8 bases, there was a span of 16 bases. Germline CDR1 reads LGHNA; CDR2 reads YSLEER. CDR3 protein: CASSQDSAWSLGYTF. The CDR3 DNA reads TGCGCCAGCAGCCAAGATTCGGCGTGGAGTCTAGGCTACACCTTC.

This clonotype was observed at least ten times. This chain joins TRBV11-2 and TRBJ2-7; unclear D gene. This CDR3 comprises 13 residues. Between the trimmed V and J ends, which lost 0 bases and 6 bases, there was a span of 9 bases. The germline CDR1 and CDR2 sequences are SGHAT and FQNNGV. CDR3 coding DNA: TGTGCCAGCAGCTTAGATCACCCCCTCGAGCAGTACTTC. Translated, it gives CASSLDHPLEQYF.

This clonotype was seen at least ten times. The rearrangement uses TRBV4-2 and TRBJ2-1; TRBD2 is a possible D gene (5 bases). The CDR3 is made up of 17 amino acids. The germline V gene encodes CDR1 LGHNA and CDR2 YNFKEQ. V was trimmed by 3 bases and J by 4 bases, leaving 19 bases between them. This CDR3 reads CASSQGMVDYPYNEQFF. The CDR3 DNA is TGTGCCAGCAGCCAGGGGATGGTAGACTACCCATACAATGAGCAGTTCTTC.

The table lists this clonotype with many counts. The V call is TRBV12-3 or TRBV12-4, the J call TRBJ2-1; 10 nucleotides match TRBD1. CDR3 size: 15 residues. Unmatched junction bases numbered 10, after V lost 6 bases and J lost 8 bases. Here the CDR3 DNA reads TGTGCCAGCAGCCCACATGTGACAGGGGGCGATGAGCAGTTCTTC. Translating gives CASSPHVTGGDEQFF.

A few counts support this clonotype. The V call is TRBV12-3 or TRBV12-4, the J call TRBJ1-1, with D possibly TRBD1 on 5 matching bases. Trimming cost V 5 bases and J 0 bases, with 7 bases left between them. There are 13 residues in the CDR3. In DNA, the CDR3 is TGTGCCAGCAGTCGACAGATGAACACTGAAGCTTTCTTT. Residues: CASSRQMNTEAFF.

This clonotype has a handful of counts. This rearrangement joins TRBV15 to TRBJ2-1, with 8 bases matching TRBD1. CDR1 and CDR2 from the germline V gene are LNHNV and YYDKDF (reference sequence). This CDR3 is 19 amino acids long. V lost 6 bases, J lost 4 bases, and 20 bases stayed unmatched. The CDR3, as DNA: TGTGCCACCAGAGCGACAGGGGCGACTGGAACCTGGGAATACAATGAGCAGTTCTTC. It specifies CATRATGATGTWEYNEQFF.

This clonotype was observed many times. The V gene is TRBV7-9, the J gene TRBJ2-2; D is possibly TRBD2 (6 bases). With 5 bases removed from V and 6 bases from J, the gap between germline ends came to 10 bases. Germline V gene lookup returns CDR1 SEHNR and CDR2 FQNEAQ (reference sequence). The CDR3 totals 13 residues. Here the CDR3 DNA reads TGTGCCAGCAGCCCCGGAGGGCCCGGGGAGCTGTTTTTT. Translated, it gives CASSPGGPGELFF.

The table lists this clonotype with many counts. V usage is TRBV12-3 or TRBV12-4 and J usage is TRBJ2-1; possible D gene TRBD2, 6 bases. The V gene lost 3 bases and the J gene lost 1 base, with 10 bases spanning the gap. The CDR3 runs to 15 residues. This CDR3 reads CASSFLARSYNEQFF. The CDR3 DNA reads as TGTGCCAGCAGTTTTCTAGCGCGATCCTACAATGAGCAGTTCTTC.

This clonotype showed up just a few times. The chain employs TRBV7-9 and TRBJ1-5, with D possibly being TRBD1 (5 bases). V was cut by 1 base and J by 7 bases, with 14 bases left in between. Germline lookup yields CDR1 SEHNR and CDR2 FQNEAQ (reference sequence). The CDR3 is 15 residues long. CDR3 bases: TGTGCCAGCAGCTTAGACGGGGGGTCCGAACAGCCCCAGCATTTT. This codes for CASSLDGGSEQPQHF.

A note on this clonotype: One base away lies a much larger clone, so this may be a sequencing read error. Since the CDR3 does not end with the conserved phenylalanine or tryptophan, this likely comes from a read error. The chain links TRBV7-9 to TRBJ1-3; D gene uncertain. Trimming left V 1 base short and J 0 bases short, with 4 bases between. Germline loops: CDR1 SEHNR, CDR2 FQNEAQ (reference sequence). The CDR3 contains 14 residues. DNA of the CDR3: TGTGCCAGCAGCTTAGTTGACTCTGGAAACACCATATATTCT. Amino acid sequence: CASSLVDSGNTIYS.

This clonotype was counted many times. The chain uses TRBV7-9 and TRBJ1-3; 10 bases match TRBD1. Per germline, CDR1 SEHNR and CDR2 FQNEAQ (reference sequence). CDR3 length: 16 amino acids. The ends lost 5 bases at V and 4 bases at J; junction bases unmatched: 8. CDR3 in DNA: TGTGCCAGCAGCATGACAGGGGGCCTCGGAGGAAACACCATATATTTT. Amino acids: CASSMTGGLGGNTIYF.

Ten or more counts support this clonotype. The V gene is TRBV29-1, the J gene TRBJ2-1; 7 positions agree with TRBD1. V lost 5 bases to trimming and J lost 7 bases; unmatched junction nucleotides: 2. Germline CDR1 reads SQVTM; CDR2 reads ANQGSEA. This CDR3 contains 11 residues. The CDR3 coding sequence is TGCAGCGTTTACAGGGGTAATGAGCAGTTCTTC. It codes for CSVYRGNEQFF.

This clonotype was seen many times. The chain joins TRBV29-1 to TRBJ2-7; a possible D gene is TRBD2 (6 bases). CDR3 length equals 13 residues. Germline assignment: CDR1 SQVTM and CDR2 ANQGSEA. The germline V and J ends were trimmed by 7 bases and 0 bases, with 13 bases remaining between them. CDR3 in amino acids: CSASDGSSYEQYF. The CDR3 DNA reads TGCAGCGCGTCGGACGGGAGCTCCTACGAGCAGTACTTC.

This clonotype has at least ten counts. V is TRBV20-1 and J is TRBJ2-3; D is undetermined. Looked up from germline, CDR1 is DFQATT and CDR2 is SNEGSKA (reference sequence). The CDR3 length is 12 residues. V gave up 4 bases and J gave up 6 bases, with 11 bases separating them. The CDR3 sequence: CSAKPPGDTQYF. The CDR3, as DNA: TGCAGTGCTAAACCACCCGGGGATACGCAGTATTTT.

This clonotype was seen ten or more times. This chain links TRBV6-5 with TRBJ2-2, with 7 bases aligning to TRBD2. Germline assignment: CDR1 MNHEY and CDR2 SVGAGI. V shed 4 bases and J 7 bases; nucleotides not matched to a gene: 15. This CDR3 contains 17 residues. The CDR3 nucleotides are TGTGCCAGCAGTTTCCGCCGGGGGGACCCGGGGAACGGGGAGCTGTTTTTT. This gives the protein CASSFRRGDPGNGELFF.

This clonotype was recorded many times. V is TRBV24-1 and J is TRBJ2-3, with D perhaps TRBD2 (5 bases). The germline gives CDR1 KGHDR, CDR2 SFDVKD. CDR3 length: 14 amino acids. The germline V and J ends were trimmed by 0 bases and 11 bases, with 14 bases remaining between them. The CDR3 bases are TGTGCCACCAGTGATTTGTTAAACGGGGTAAGGCAGTATTTT. Protein: CATSDLLNGVRQYF.

V usage is TRBV14 and J usage is TRBJ1-2; a weak D match, TRBD1 (5 bases). V was shortened by 0 bases and J by 6 bases, with 20 bases between the two germline ends. From germline, CDR1 is SGHDN and CDR2 FVKESK. The CDR3 consists of 17 residues. The DNA for the CDR3 is TGTGCCAGCAGCCAAGATCGTTTTGGATTCAGGGCTCATGGCTACACCTTC. Its translation: CASSQDRFGFRAHGYTF.

This clonotype was seen many times. The chain uses TRBV20-1 and TRBJ2-3, with D tentatively TRBD1 (5 bases). V was clipped by 0 bases and J by 0 bases, with 10 bases between them. This CDR3 contains 15 residues. Germline lookup yields CDR1 DFQATT and CDR2 SNEGSKA (reference sequence). CDR3: CSARDLGPSTDTQYF. For the CDR3, the DNA is TGCAGTGCTAGAGATCTGGGGCCCAGCACAGATACGCAGTATTTT.

This clonotype was detected many times. The V call is TRBV20-1, the J call TRBJ2-7; 11 bases match TRBD2. CDR1 and CDR2 from the germline V gene are DFQATT and SNEGSKA (reference sequence). The CDR3 covers 14 residues. V dropped 2 bases and J dropped 2; count of bases not matched to a gene: 2. CDR3 loop: CSARIAGGTYEQYF. The CDR3 DNA sequence: TGCAGTGCTAGAATAGCGGGAGGGACCTACGAGCAGTACTTC.

This clonotype was recorded a few times. V gene TRBV28 combines with J gene TRBJ2-7; tentatively, D is TRBD1 (7 bases). The V and J ends lost 1 base and 3 bases respectively, with 16 bases between them. Germline V CDR1 and CDR2: MDHEN, SYDVKM. The CDR3 extends over 16 amino acids. Here the CDR3 reads CASSLFPAGGIYEQYF. CDR3 in DNA: TGTGCCAGCAGTTTATTTCCGGCAGGGGGGATCTACGAGCAGTACTTC.

This clonotype came up many times. This sequence joins TRBV20-1 and TRBJ2-2; D possibly corresponds to TRBD1 (6 bases). V lost 5 bases and J 7 bases, leaving 17 bases between the germline ends. The CDR3 totals 14 residues. The germline CDR1 and CDR2 sequences are DFQATT and SNEGSKA (reference sequence). Here the CDR3 reads CSAGPQGSGGELFF. CDR3 coding DNA: TGCAGTGCTGGTCCACAGGGATCGGGCGGGGAGCTGTTTTTT.

This clonotype turned up a few times. The genes are TRBV20-1 and TRBJ2-1, with a possible D match to TRBD1 (6 bases). The CDR3 runs to 18 residues. CDR1 and CDR2 from the germline V gene are DFQATT and SNEGSKA (reference sequence). Trimming removed 3 bases at V and 2 bases at J, with 23 bases between. CDR3 loop: CSARGRNRDTTTYNEQFF. Here the CDR3 DNA reads TGCAGTGCTAGGGGACGCAACCGGGACACTACAACCTACAATGAGCAGTTCTTC.

At least ten counts were recorded for this clonotype. This chain connects TRBV29-1 to TRBJ1-2; no clear D. Trimming removed 8 bases from V and 7 bases from J, with 14 bases in between. Germline V gene data show CDR1 as SQVTM and CDR2 as ANQGSEA. The CDR3 has 11 residues. DNA of the CDR3: TGCAGCACAACTGAGGGCAGTGGCTACACCTTC. As protein: CSTTEGSGYTF.